The entry that follows covers one T cell receptor beta chain sequence. The antigen remains undetermined. The sample comes from a study of T cell responses to AZD1222 COVID-19 vaccine. General study points: Among vaccine-associated CD4 TCRs, coverage spanned spike, with dominance at 160-218 and 743-854.

Clones were read by immunoSEQ multiplex PCR, and TCRdb kept only the in-frame ones, dropping some. Found here are some 120,000 clones, about 92% of them singletons; the top ten hold 4% to 5.5%. CDR1 is SGHVS and CDR2 is FNYEAQ in the germline V gene. This CDR3 comprises 16 residues. The germline V and J ends were trimmed by 5 bases and 2 bases, with 18 bases remaining between them. The sequences come from peripheral blood, collected on day 0 of MenACWY control vaccination. This chain links TRBV7-6 with TRBJ1-1, with TRBD1 as a possible D gene (5 bases). The receptor was derived from an adult in good health. The CDR3 DNA sequence: TGTGCCAGCAGCCCATATCCGGGGGTGGAAAACACTGAAGCTTTCTTT. This codes for CASSPYPGVENTEAFF. Full variable domain (outside the CDR3, taken from reference TRBV7-6 and TRBJ1-1): GAGVSQSPRYKVTKRGQDVALRCDPISGHVSLYWYRQALGQGPEFLTYFNYEAQQDKSGLPNDRFSAERPEGSISTLTIQRTEQRDSAMYRCASSPYPGVENTEAFFGQGTRLTVV.